The clone carrying this TCR beta chain was picked up many times. No antigen is known for it. This sample was included in a study of T cells in Graves' hyperthyroidism and ophthalmopathy. Study conclusions and caveats: Stable hyperthyroidism was told apart from ophthalmopathy by a model built on 13 V-J features.

Amplification yielded TCR beta CDR3 regions, with RNA transcripts as the source. The primer set for the first-round RT-PCR of the TCR CDR3 was HTBI. TCRdb fed the multiplex PCR reads into MiXCR, producing one record per CDR3 protein. Among some 510,000 distinct CDR3 sequences listed, around 21% were seen once. The length of the CDR3 is 12 residues. V gave up 4 bases and J gave up 5 bases, with 8 bases separating them. CDR1 MDHEN and CDR2 SYDVKM come from the germline V gene. The sample taken for sequencing was blood. The chain uses TRBV28 and TRBJ2-5, with D hard to call. This receptor was taken from a man between 18 and 29 years old with Graves' hyperthyroidism. DNA of the CDR3: TGTGCCAGCAGTTCACAACCGGAGACCCAGTACTTC. This codes for CASSSQPETQYF.